The 14 T cell receptor beta chains listed next were all sequenced from one sample in a study of cytomegalovirus exposure and HLA in healthy donors. It was with 60 Vbeta and 13 Jbeta primers that the PCR ran. Using immunoSEQ multiplex PCR, the repertoire was profiled, and TCRdb retains in-frame clones only, with some absent. The sample records 95,000 to 150,000 clones, around 73% being singletons. The sequenced material came from PBMCs. All receptors derive from a man under 40 in good health and CMV-seropositive.

The genes are TRBV4-3 and TRBJ2-3; TRBD2 matches 11 bases. This CDR3 contains 15 residues. Germline lookup yields CDR1 LGHNA and CDR2 YSLEER. Germline trimming cut 4 bases from V and 3 bases from J; bases unmatched to any gene: 3. CDR3 protein: CASSLGLAETDTQYF. The DNA of the CDR3 is TGCGCCAGCAGCCTGGGACTAGCGGAAACAGATACGCAGTATTTT.

V usage is TRBV6-1 and J usage is TRBJ2-1, with TRBD2 matching over 14 bases. The CDR3 sequence is 17 residues long. The ends lost 2 bases at V and 4 bases at J; junction bases unmatched: 4. Germline V lookup: CDR1 MNHNS, CDR2 SASEGT. The DNA for the CDR3 is TGTGCCAGCAGTGAAACCGGGACTAGCGGGGGATACAATGAGCAGTTCTTC. This gives the protein CASSETGTSGGYNEQFF.

The sample holds a few counts of this clone. The CDR3 sequence: CASSRRTGVGDTQYF. The DNA for the CDR3 is TGCGCCAGCAGCCGCCGGACAGGGGTTGGAGATACGCAGTATTTT. The rearrangement joins TRBV5-1 to TRBJ2-3; 9 bases align to TRBD1. V dropped 4 bases and J dropped 5; count of bases not matched to a gene: 8. The CDR3 consists of 15 residues. Germline V gene data show CDR1 as SGHRS and CDR2 as YFSETQ.

The chain uses TRBV18 and TRBJ1-1; perhaps TRBD1 as D (6 bases). The CDR3 is 12 residues long. The V end lost 2 bases, the J end lost 7 bases, and 8 bases lay between the germline ends. Germline V gives CDR1 KGHSH, CDR2 LQKENI. The CDR3 DNA reads as TGTGCCAGCTCACCAACCAGGGGTGAAGCTTTCTTT. This encodes CASSPTRGEAFF.

This clone was seen just once. The J gene is TRBJ1-1, the V gene TRBV6-4; no firm D call. The CDR3 spans 14 residues. The V end was cut by 7 bases, the J end by 1 base, with 13 bases between. From germline, CDR1 is MRHNA and CDR2 SNTAGT. The CDR3 here is CASKVEATNTEAFF. The CDR3 DNA is TGTGCCAGCAAAGTCGAGGCTACGAACACTGAAGCTTTCTTT.

The rearrangement links TRBV5-1 to TRBJ1-2; 7 bases fit TRBD1. The CDR3 is 14 amino acids. Germline loops: CDR1 SGHRS, CDR2 YFSETQ. Unmatched junction bases numbered 5, after V lost 4 bases and J lost 2 bases. CDR3 region: CASSALTGNYGYTF. CDR3 nucleotide sequence: TGCGCCAGCAGCGCTCTGACAGGGAACTATGGCTACACCTTC.

The chain recombines TRBV7-9 with TRBJ2-7; 8 bases line up with TRBD1. Germline CDR1 reads SEHNR; CDR2 reads FQNEAQ (reference sequence). V shed 5 bases and J 2 bases; nucleotides not matched to a gene: 8. The CDR3 is 15 amino acids. CDR3 loop: CASSSWTGLPYEQYF. The CDR3 coding sequence is TGTGCCAGCAGCAGCTGGACAGGGCTACCCTACGAGCAGTACTTC.

The chain carries TRBV18 and TRBJ2-7; D is possibly TRBD1 (6 bases). Germline lookup yields CDR1 KGHSH and CDR2 LQKENI. Trimming removed 2 bases from V and 1 base from J, with 9 bases in between. The CDR3 totals 14 residues. The CDR3 bases are TGTGCCAGCTCACCAAAGCAGGGGTCCTACGAGCAGTACTTC. Its translation is CASSPKQGSYEQYF.

The chain links TRBV10-1 to TRBJ1-2, with D uncertain. This CDR3 is built from 13 residues. The germline CDR1 and CDR2 sequences are WNHNN and SYGVQD (reference sequence). Trimming left V 4 bases short and J 0 bases short, with 6 bases between. CDR3 amino acids: CASSAAANYGYTF. The CDR3 DNA reads TGCGCCAGCAGTGCCGCAGCTAACTATGGCTACACCTTC.

This clone came up a few times. The chain employs TRBV4-1 and TRBJ2-5; the D gene is possibly TRBD1 (6 bases). The V end was cut by 2 bases, the J end by 3 bases, with 13 bases between. CDR1 and CDR2 from the germline V gene are MGHRA and YSYEKL. The length of the CDR3 is 15 residues. This CDR3 is CASSQPTGNEETQYF. The CDR3 bases are TGCGCCAGCAGCCAACCTACAGGGAACGAAGAGACCCAGTACTTC.

This clone was detected only a few times. The rearrangement links TRBV11-2 to TRBJ1-1; D remains unclear. This CDR3 region has 12 residues. V lost 4 bases to trimming and J lost 0 bases, with 3 bases between them. CDR1 and CDR2 (germline): SGHAT, FQNNGV. The chain's CDR3 is CASSSVNTEAFF. For the CDR3, the DNA is TGTGCCAGCAGCTCGGTGAACACTGAAGCTTTCTTT.

The J gene is TRBJ2-5, the V gene TRBV5-1; 8 bases match TRBD1. Germline-derived CDR1 and CDR2 are SGHRS and YFSETQ. The CDR3 loop spans 16 amino acids. V dropped 0 bases and J dropped 2; count of bases not matched to a gene: 6. CDR3 region: CASSLAQGAWQETQYF. The DNA for the CDR3 is TGCGCCAGCAGCTTGGCGCAGGGGGCCTGGCAAGAGACCCAGTACTTC.

The chain has TRBV30 and TRBJ2-7; D is perhaps TRBD1 (5 bases). Germline V gene data show CDR1 as GTSNPN and CDR2 as SVGIG (reference sequence). Trimming took off 0 bases at V and 7 bases at J, with 19 bases between the two ends. This CDR3 contains 15 residues. CDR3 protein: CAWSVFGHGSWEQYF. DNA of the CDR3: TGTGCCTGGAGTGTATTTGGACACGGTTCATGGGAGCAGTACTTC.

The rearrangement uses TRBV5-4 and TRBJ1-1; weak D call: TRBD1 (5 bases). V lost 3 bases, J lost 0 bases, and 12 bases lay in between. CDR1 is SGHNT, CDR2 YYREEE, per germline (reference sequence). The CDR3 sequence is 15 residues long. CDR3 sequence: CASSSGVGMNTEAFF. CDR3 coding DNA: TGTGCCAGCAGCTCGGGGGTGGGGATGAACACTGAAGCTTTCTTT.